Described below is a single T cell receptor beta chain sequence and its context. Its antigen is as yet unknown. Germline lookup yields CDR1 ENHRY and CDR2 SYGVKD. This CDR3 is 13 amino acids long. Deletions cut 3 bases from V and 8 bases from J, with 12 bases between. This entry comes from a study of cytomegalovirus exposure and HLA in healthy donors. Findings of the study overall: Most CMV-associated TCR beta chains appeared HLA-restricted in a later analysis.

PCR amplification relied on 60 Vbeta primers (plus 13 Jbeta primers). Produced via immunoSEQ multiplex PCR; TCRdb's table is partial and in-frame only. The sample contains some 170,000 clones, nearly 80% of which appear only once. This TCR was recovered from a man in his forties or fifties in good health and CMV-seropositive. The chain employs TRBV10-3 and TRBJ2-3; unclear D gene. Sequenced sample: PBMCs. CDR3 in DNA: TGTGCCATCAGTGATAGGCGGCCGGGTACGCAGTATTTT. It yields the protein CAISDRRPGTQYF.